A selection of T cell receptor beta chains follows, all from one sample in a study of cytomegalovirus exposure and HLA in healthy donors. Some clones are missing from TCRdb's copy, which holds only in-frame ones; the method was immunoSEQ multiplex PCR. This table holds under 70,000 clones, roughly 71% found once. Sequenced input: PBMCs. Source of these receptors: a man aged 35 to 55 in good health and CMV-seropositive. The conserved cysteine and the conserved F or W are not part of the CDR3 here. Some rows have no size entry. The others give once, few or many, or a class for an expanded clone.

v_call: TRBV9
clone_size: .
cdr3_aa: ASSVNQYRETEAF

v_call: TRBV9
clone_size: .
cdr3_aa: ASSGHQGVNEKLF

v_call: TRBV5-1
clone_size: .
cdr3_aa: ASSLSPGAGDQETQY

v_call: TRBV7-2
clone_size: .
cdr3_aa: ASSSGVKETQY

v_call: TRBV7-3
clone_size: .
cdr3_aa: ASSLTGGTYGYT

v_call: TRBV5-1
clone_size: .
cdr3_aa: ASSLRGNTEAF

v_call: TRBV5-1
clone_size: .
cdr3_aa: ASSQGTSGKNYEQY

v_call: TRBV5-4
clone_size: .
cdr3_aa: ASSKGGTEAF

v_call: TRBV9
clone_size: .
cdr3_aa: ASSVEAGGYNEQF

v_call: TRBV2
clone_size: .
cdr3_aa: ASSAGGTNYGYT

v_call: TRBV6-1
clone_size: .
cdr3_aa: ASSMRTGGDEKLF

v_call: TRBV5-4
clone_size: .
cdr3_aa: ASSLDNTGELF

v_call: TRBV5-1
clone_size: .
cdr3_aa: ASSSGGGQETQY

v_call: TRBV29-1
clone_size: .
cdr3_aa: SVQGLQGYGNTIY

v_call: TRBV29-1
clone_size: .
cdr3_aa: SVVTDGYT

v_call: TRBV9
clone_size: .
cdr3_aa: ASSVAGVGTYEQY

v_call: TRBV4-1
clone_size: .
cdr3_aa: ASSQDGGGQETQY

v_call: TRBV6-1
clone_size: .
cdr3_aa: ASTTDTSPYEQY

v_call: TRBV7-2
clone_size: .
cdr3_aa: ASSPLAQGYGYT

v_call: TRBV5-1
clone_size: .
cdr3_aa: ASSLGVGQEAF

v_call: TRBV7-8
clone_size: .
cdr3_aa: ASSLLSGYYGYT

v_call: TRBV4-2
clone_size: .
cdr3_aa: ASSQVGGGEQY

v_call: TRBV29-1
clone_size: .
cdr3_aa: SVSGGSSSYNEQF

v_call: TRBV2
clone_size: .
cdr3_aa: ASIEGTVDTYEQY

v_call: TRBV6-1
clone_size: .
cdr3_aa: ASSEEAGANSPLH

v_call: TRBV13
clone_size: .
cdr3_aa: ASSTYGTANSPLH

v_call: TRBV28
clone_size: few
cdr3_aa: ASSRSGSLNYGYT

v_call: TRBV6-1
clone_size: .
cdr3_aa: ASSEDGTDDYGYT

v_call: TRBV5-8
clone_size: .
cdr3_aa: ASSSESGNTIY

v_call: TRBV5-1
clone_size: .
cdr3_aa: ASSLGHATNEKLF

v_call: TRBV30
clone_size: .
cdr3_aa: AWGPGTSGQETQY

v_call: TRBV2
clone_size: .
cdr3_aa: ASRGGGAMDTQY

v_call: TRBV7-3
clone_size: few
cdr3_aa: ASSLSRDREAF

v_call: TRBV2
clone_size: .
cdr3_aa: ASSPTGDDTGELF

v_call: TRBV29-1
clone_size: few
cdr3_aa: SVRGQRFVFEAF

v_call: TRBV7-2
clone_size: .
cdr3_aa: ASSPGQEIYGYT

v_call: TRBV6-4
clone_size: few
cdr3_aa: ASSRESNTEAF

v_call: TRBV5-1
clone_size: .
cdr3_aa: ASSLGGGAQETQY

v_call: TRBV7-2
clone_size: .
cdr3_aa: ASSHFQNTEAF

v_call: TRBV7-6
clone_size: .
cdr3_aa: ASSRGLAGANSYEQY

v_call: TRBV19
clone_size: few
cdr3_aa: ASSTTPDRVDYGYT

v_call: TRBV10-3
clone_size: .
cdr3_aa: AISEEGRGSTDTQY

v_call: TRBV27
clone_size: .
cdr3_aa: ASSLGRVTEAF

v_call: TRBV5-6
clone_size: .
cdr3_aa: ASSLKETQY

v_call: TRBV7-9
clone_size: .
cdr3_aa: ASSFLPGHGSYEQY

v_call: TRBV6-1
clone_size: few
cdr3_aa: ASSDNLAESDTQY

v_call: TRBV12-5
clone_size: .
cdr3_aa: ASGTGTTYEQY

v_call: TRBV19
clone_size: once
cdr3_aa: ASSIRGAATEAF

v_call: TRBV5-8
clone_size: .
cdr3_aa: ASSRGHFQHVAGYT

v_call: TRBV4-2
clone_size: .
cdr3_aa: ASSQVVLAVFNEQF

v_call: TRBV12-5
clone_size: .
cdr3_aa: ASGRGPYNEQF

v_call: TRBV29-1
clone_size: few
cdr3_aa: SVVGGRTPPYEQY